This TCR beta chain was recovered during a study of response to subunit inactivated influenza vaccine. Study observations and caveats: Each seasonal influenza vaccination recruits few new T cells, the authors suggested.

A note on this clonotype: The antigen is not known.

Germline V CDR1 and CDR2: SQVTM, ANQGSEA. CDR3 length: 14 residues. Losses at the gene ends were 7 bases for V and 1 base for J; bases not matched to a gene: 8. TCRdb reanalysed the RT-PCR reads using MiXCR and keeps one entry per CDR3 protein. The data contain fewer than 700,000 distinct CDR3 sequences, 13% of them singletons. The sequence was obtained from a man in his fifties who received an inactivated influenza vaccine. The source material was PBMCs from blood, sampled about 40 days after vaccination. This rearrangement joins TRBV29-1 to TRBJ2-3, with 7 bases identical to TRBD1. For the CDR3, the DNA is TGCAGCGGGCGACAGGGCAGTCGCACAGATACGCAGTATTTT. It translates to CSGRQGSRTDTQYF.